This is a list of T cell receptor beta chains from one sample in a study of blood T cell repertoires in COVID-19. TCRdb's table, derived via immunoSEQ multiplex PCR, lists solely in-frame clones and lacks some. The sample has roughly 380,000 clones; approximately 89% are singletons. Sequenced input: peripheral blood. Every receptor here comes from a middle-aged woman with COVID-19, enrolled during active disease. Both conserved end residues are trimmed from each CDR3. Each record gives: J gene, V gene, CDR3 protein.

TRBJ2-2	TRBV4-3	ASSQNPGLAINAGELF
TRBJ2-7	TRBV27	ASSSLTSGSYEQY
TRBJ2-1	TRBV18	ASSGLLSNEQF
TRBJ1-2	TRBV20-1	SATGDGYT
TRBJ2-5	TRBV18	ASSPGPQETQY
TRBJ2-2	TRBV21-1	ASSRRQSNTGELF
TRBJ1-4	TRBV4-1	ASSRVENVNEKLF
TRBJ1-1	TRBV3-1/TRBV3-2	ASSPGQGANTEAF
TRBJ1-1	TRBV5-4	ASSFRGRLGTEAF
TRBJ1-5	TRBV7-9	ASSVDSSNQPQH
TRBJ1-4	TRBV6-5	ASRRRGTNEKLF
TRBJ2-7	TRBV7-2	AIRLTGIYEQY
TRBJ2-3	TRBV6-4	ASSDRGMSADTQY
TRBJ1-2	TRBV27	ASSRGLSYKGYT
TRBJ1-1	TRBV29-1	SAGGGERTEAF
TRBJ1-6	TRBV28	ASSIQGFVGSPLH
TRBJ2-1	TRBV5-1	ASSLGVSAGEYNEQF
TRBJ1-1	TRBV19	ASSRTGPPMNTEAF
TRBJ2-2	TRBV7-3	ASRGHNTGELF
TRBJ2-7	TRBV19	ASSTLGEQY
TRBJ1-2	TRBV28	ASKSGDRIYGYT
TRBJ2-1	TRBV5-1	ASSSSLAGGEQF
TRBJ2-5	TRBV27	ASSLSGGLAGDQETQY
TRBJ2-6	TRBV5-8	ASSLLQGPSGANVLT
TRBJ2-1	TRBV7-2	ASSQAGGTYNEQF
TRBJ1-2	TRBV11-2	ASSVTGTNYGYT
TRBJ2-1	TRBV7-9	ASSFRQGSYNEQF
TRBJ2-1	TRBV9	ASSSRASGRDYNEQF
TRBJ2-2	TRBV5-6	ASSLVPGLTGELF
TRBJ1-4	TRBV2	ASSVRPTGTNEKLF
TRBJ1-1	TRBV7-9	ASSLISSVNTEAF
TRBJ2-3	TRBV6-6	ASRMTGGGTDTQY
TRBJ2-7	TRBV18	ASSQGLAYEQY
TRBJ2-7	TRBV28	ASSPTLIAASSYEQY
TRBJ2-1	TRBV28	ASSTIPGQGQF
TRBJ2-7	TRBV29-1	SVATGGSTYEQY
TRBJ1-5	TRBV10-1	ASLTWTGSGNQPQH
TRBJ2-2	TRBV18	ASSFRTGELF
TRBJ2-7	TRBV10-3	AIMGRQGYEQY
TRBJ1-4	TRBV3-1/TRBV3-2	ASSGRDSGNEKLF
TRBJ2-1	TRBV28	ASSPTDEHNEQF
TRBJ2-2	TRBV6-5	ASSLGGAPTGELF
TRBJ2-7	TRBV6-1	ASSEARQGTYEQY
TRBJ1-2	TRBV14	ASSKGRGGYGYT
TRBJ1-6	TRBV6-6	ASSYPAYNSPLH
TRBJ1-6	TRBV6-2/TRBV6-3	ASSQGSGNSPLH
TRBJ2-1	TRBV27	ASSSPHLAGGPMGEQF
TRBJ2-7	TRBV4-2	ASSEPGQGIYEQY
TRBJ1-2	TRBV5-5	ASSWGTRGNYGYT
TRBJ1-5	TRBV7-2	ASSLVGQNNQPQH
TRBJ1-6	TRBV6-6	ASSRQADRSYNSPLH
TRBJ2-7	TRBV19	ASSPGATYEQY
TRBJ1-6	TRBV5-6	ASSPGVVVNSPLH
TRBJ1-3	TRBV5-1	ASREAGGNTIY